This TCR beta chain was sequenced for a study of T-cell reconstitution after alpha-beta-depleted transplantation in children. Unique molecular identifiers were used to barcode this TCRbeta library. In TCRdb, the PCR reads were re-called with MiXCR into one record per CDR3 protein. The repertoire holds about 870,000 distinct CDR3 sequences, approximately 15% seen once, with around 5% in the top ten. This CDR3 contains 13 residues. CDR1 and CDR2 from the germline V gene are SGHDT and YYEEEE. V lost 4 bases and J 4 bases, leaving 10 bases between the germline ends. This clonotype was recorded at least ten times. What it recognizes is unknown. General study findings and limits: By about two months after transplant, alpha-beta T cells reportedly arose from several hundred graft clones that had expanded. T-cell counts and diversity were attributed mostly to newly produced T cells one year after transplant.

This sequence joins TRBV5-6 and TRBJ2-3; D gene uncertain. Specimen: PBMCs, mostly from graft donor cells, collected 360 days after TCRalphabeta/CD19-depleted stem cell transplant. The sequence was collected from a male patient younger than 18 who had a stem cell transplant for acute lymphoblastic leukemia, so the T cells may come from the graft donor. This CDR3 is CASSPLGADTQYF. CDR3 sequence (DNA): TGTGCCAGCAGCCCCCTGGGTGCAGATACGCAGTATTTT.